Each of the 5 T cell receptor beta chains below was sequenced from the same sample in a study of blood T cell repertoires in COVID-19. Sequencing used immunoSEQ multiplex PCR; TCRdb keeps in-frame clones, though not all of them. The sample holds 150,000 to 200,000 clones; around 92% are singletons and the top ten take about 5.3%. The sequencing input was peripheral blood. These TCRs come from a man aged 25-45 years with COVID-19, enrolled during active disease.

V gene TRBV5-1 combines with J gene TRBJ1-1; TRBD1 matches at 8 bases. The CDR3 spans 18 residues. Germline V gives CDR1 SGHRS, CDR2 YFSETQ. Trimming at V came to 4 bases and at J to 5 bases, leaving 19 bases not matched to a gene. The CDR3: CASSPKVGTDHRGTEAFF. The CDR3 DNA reads as TGCGCCAGCAGCCCAAAGGTCGGGACAGACCACAGGGGGACTGAAGCTTTCTTT.

A note on this clone: One end of the junction fails to match germline, which may point to a read error. Additional DNA sequences in this sample encode the identical CDR3. The V and J genes are TRBV18 and TRBJ2-3; 7 bases fit TRBD1. The CDR3 extends over 13 amino acids. In germline, CDR1 is KGHSH, CDR2 LQKENI. The CDR3 loop is CASSPQGTDTQYF. The CDR3 DNA is TGTGCCAGCTCGCCACAGGGGACAGATACGCAGTATTTT.

The rearrangement joins TRBV19 to TRBJ1-3; 7 bases are a match to TRBD1. Germline assignment: CDR1 LNHDA and CDR2 SQIVND (reference sequence). The junction had 6 bases not matched to a gene; V was cut back by 7 bases and J by 0 bases. This CDR3 has 15 amino acids. The CDR3 reads CASKQGTLSGNTIYF. The CDR3 bases are TGTGCCAGTAAACAGGGGACCCTCTCTGGAAACACCATATATTTT.

On this clone: Mismatch with germline at one junction end may stem from a read error. As DNA, the CDR3 is TGCGGGACTTACGCACTCCAGGGGGCCACAGATACGCAGTATTTT. It specifies CGTYALQGATDTQYF. This chain links TRBV7-9 with TRBJ2-3, with 8 positions matching TRBD1. Germline CDR1 SEHNR, CDR2 FQNEAQ (reference sequence). The CDR3 extends over 15 amino acids.

CDR3 protein: CASSLRGEQFF. The DNA of the CDR3 is TGCGCCAGCAGCCTTAGAGGTGAGCAGTTCTTC. V gene TRBV5-1 combines with J gene TRBJ2-1; D gene unclear. The V end lost 4 bases, the J end lost 9 bases, and 8 bases lay between the germline ends. This CDR3 spans 11 amino acids. Germline CDR1 is SGHRS and CDR2 is YFSETQ.